Listed below are T cell receptor beta chains from one sample, sequenced in a study of CD8+CD57+ T cells in acquired aplastic anemia. TCRdb analysed the reads with MiXCR anew, one entry per CDR3 protein. The sample yields over 150,000 distinct CDR3 sequences, less than 60% seen once. Material: sorted CD4+, CD8+, or CD8+CD57+ T cells (not recorded which) from PBMCs. These receptor sequences come from a human donor with aplastic anemia. CDR3s leave out the opening cysteine and the closing phenylalanine or tryptophan. The order of the fields is V gene, J gene, CDR3 protein.

>TRBV7-2|TRBJ2-1
ASSFRGLAYNEQF
>TRBV4-2|TRBJ1-2
ASSQDNGGTNYGYT
>TRBV5-6|TRBJ1-2
ASSPAGAGIGYT
>TRBV15|TRBJ2-7
ATSSFMTSAYEQY
>TRBV19|TRBJ2-6
ARDREAGANVLT
>TRBV9|TRBJ2-1
ASSPLFGSSYNEQF
>TRBV7-9|TRBJ2-2
ASSLVPLNTGELF
>TRBV15|TRBJ2-7
ATSTVGQGAYEQY
>TRBV11-1|TRBJ1-2
ASSIRGLTELDGYT
>TRBV11-1|TRBJ2-2
ASSTKTRDGTTNRGGELF
>TRBV10-3|TRBJ2-7
AISEGWYEQY
>TRBV2|TRBJ2-3
ASSERAVWTDTQY
>TRBV2|TRBJ1-5
ASSVRTSGGQPQH
>TRBV5-4|TRBJ2-1
ASSPNRYNEQF
>TRBV7-3|TRBJ2-7
ASSPWLGPGEQY
>TRBV19|TRBJ2-3
ASSTTSGRAHPDTQY
>TRBV25-1|TRBJ1-1
ASSDRGGGNTEAF
>TRBV7-8|TRBJ2-7
ASSIISGGAAYEQY
>TRBV15|TRBJ2-7
ATSRDFLAQGAYEQY
>TRBV10-1|TRBJ2-3
ASSEGYEWRGRTDTQY
>TRBV7-2|TRBJ2-2
ASSLAYRGTTGELF
>TRBV5-1|TRBJ1-3
ASRQGSGNTIY
>TRBV5-1|TRBJ2-7
ASSLRPGHEYEQY
>TRBV19|TRBJ2-5
ASSILQQGQGMETQY
>TRBV7-2|TRBJ2-5
ASRRQGETQY
>TRBV5-6|TRBJ1-6
ASSLGDRDNSPLH
>TRBV19|TRBJ2-1
ASSGGGTYNEQF
>TRBV7-8|TRBJ2-1
ACADRGHNEQF
>TRBV6-1|TRBJ2-7
ASSLVLLDEQY
>TRBV20-1|TRBJ2-3
SALPGTGDTDTQY
>TRBV10-3|TRBJ2-5
AIRPQGLQETQY
>TRBV20-1|TRBJ1-2
SAPLGQSNYGYT
>TRBV11-1|TRBJ2-1
ASSLAGGPKNNEQF
>TRBV25-1|TRBJ2-2
ASSEWDKSVGELF
>TRBV20-1|TRBJ2-7
SGDGDSCGQY
>TRBV25-1|TRBJ2-1
ASSEYGDRGYNEQF
>TRBV5-5|TRBJ1-1
ASSLGGMVDTEAF
>TRBV9|TRBJ1-2
ASSVVPDYGYT
>TRBV2|TRBJ2-7
ASRSGHSPYEQY
>TRBV9|TRBJ2-7
ASRSSPGQEDEQY
>TRBV29-1|TRBJ1-4
SVGQGGREKLF
>TRBV20-1|TRBJ2-7
SATHWTSYEQY
>TRBV4-1|TRBJ2-7
ASSQARGPSYEQY
>TRBV20-1|TRBJ2-3
SAIRGDGGDTQY
>TRBV24-1|TRBJ2-2
ATSDLTALNKVSNLNTGELF
>TRBV4-1|TRBJ2-7
ASSQDGASYEQY
>TRBV10-3|TRBJ2-5
AISGDSEETQY
>TRBV20-1|TRBJ2-7
SAPNRDRPLLLY
>TRBV7-2|TRBJ2-6
ASSLGASGANVLT
>TRBV2|TRBJ1-6
ASSVGRLGSPLH
>TRBV29-1|TRBJ2-3
SVVGGSTDTQY
>TRBV5-5|TRBJ1-1
ASSLELRLGTEAF
>TRBV2|TRBJ1-4
ASSEVGTGGEKLF
>TRBV9|TRBJ2-1
ASAHGGQNEQF